The TCR beta chain under discussion was sequenced for a study of cytomegalovirus exposure and HLA in healthy donors (dated by TCRdb to the late 2010s). For the study in its entirety: In an earlier analysis of some 610 of the donors, around 300 Gb of sequence data and about 110 million unique TCR beta sequences from about 179 million T cells were reported. Both class I and class II loci were covered by HLA typing, at four-digit resolution. Of the 350 to 450 genotyped donors, approximately 80% were placed in the genetic ancestry cluster associated with self-reported Caucasian donors. A later genetic analysis used genome-wide SNP genotypes for about 60% of the roughly 700 donors, treating that subset as a discovery cohort. To predict cytomegalovirus infection status, the study combined high-throughput TCR immunosequencing, statistical association of individual TCRs with disease status, and machine learning. Rather than drawing on any new phenotypic data, the later analysis identified candidate immune exposures from TCR beta sequences and the way those sequences occurred across donors. Across about 370 genotyped donors of the cohort, an average of approximately 240,000 unique TCR beta nucleotide sequences per donor were sequenced, and approximately 19% of those sequences were non-productive. The aim of the study was to test whether cataloging public T cell receptors could identify signatures of past pathogen exposure. Roughly 5 DR-DQ haplotypes were handled as single units for association and clustering, since linkage in the cohort was strong. The study profiled the T cell repertoires of 500 to 800 subjects by immunosequencing and related them to cytomegalovirus serostatus. Every repertoire in the discovery cohort had been generated on one and the same sequencing platform. In an earlier analysis of more than 550 of the donors, high-throughput TCR beta sequencing was used to judge whether each TCR beta V gene segment behaved as functional or pseudogenic. Typing coverage differed by locus: A, B, C, DRB1 and DQB1 were typed in roughly 620-640 donors, DQA1 in 500 to 550, DPA1 in 600 to 610, and DPB1 in roughly 450. An early release covering roughly 580 HLA-typed donors comprised about 300 gigabases of sequencing data and approximately 80 million unique TCR sequences. Donor age, sex, ethnicity and CMV serostatus were compiled alongside the repertoire data. A later analysis re-examined previously published TCR beta repertoires from just over 650 donors and added high-resolution HLA genotyping to investigate patterns of TCR occurrence. Besides the first cohort of under 700 subjects, a separate validation cohort made up of roughly 130 different subjects was used. Points the paper makes about the study in general: In vitro tests confirmed that a few of the cytomegalovirus-associated TCR beta chains recognize cytomegalovirus antigens. The authors suggested that the approach could potentially be extended to other disease states and immunological phenotypes. A further reported finding was that TCR beta sequences accurately predicted the HLA-A and HLA-B alleles for most subjects in the first cohort. Linkage disequilibrium might explain the correlated functional status among segregating V segments, but an unknown experimental factor could not be ruled out. The classifier was reported to diagnose cytomegalovirus status with high specificity and sensitivity in both the original cohort and the validation cohort. Presence/absence analyses assumed roughly uniform sequencing depth across donors, an assumption that may not hold. Some IMGT-functional V segments, including TRBV6-2 and TRBV6-3, could not be told apart with the 87-base-pair reads, so those segments were excluded. Most TCR sequences were seen in very few donors, while some public TCRs were found in many individuals. In a later analysis, HLA-associated TCR beta chains were found to be more clonally expanded and to have lower generation probabilities than equally common non-associated chains. A cluster of highly shared sequence variants was judged likely to represent a technical artifact of the sequencing pipeline. Because counts were too low, about 17 rarely observed V segments, including chromosome 9 orphons, were excluded from the earlier analysis of several hundred of the donors. A later analysis associated about 17,000 TCR beta sequences with specific HLA alleles at a false discovery rate of 0.05. Because some donors lacked HLA typing at each locus, the association tests relied only on the typed subset. The study gave a list of under 200 TCR beta chains associated with cytomegalovirus. Most CMV-associated TCR beta chains appeared to be HLA-restricted in a later analysis, and the HLA associations seemed to be driven largely by CMV exposure. In a later genetic analysis, a missense DCLRE1C variant was associated with V-gene and J-gene trimming of TCR beta chains, and the association was replicated in an independent cohort. In a later analysis, the rate of TCR association differed among HLA loci, with DRB1 alleles having the most associated TCRs and HLA-C alleles having the fewest. When HLA alleles, especially DR and DQ, strongly co-occurred, TCR associations were difficult to assign to individual alleles. An earlier analysis of some 590 of the donors showed that most TCR beta V segments appeared in productive rearrangements either about 87% or about 30% of the time, which broadly matched IMGT annotations. Immune exposure information for the cohort was limited to CMV serostatus. A later analysis reported that several top co-occurrence clusters appeared linked to parvovirus B19, influenza, CMV and Epstein-Barr virus. In this cohort, only TCR beta chains were sequenced, and detectable features were limited by the absence of alpha or paired-chain data. According to a later genetic analysis, donors in an Asian-associated ancestry cluster had fewer N-insertions in productive TCRs than the approximately 690-donor mean.

As concerns this clone: The antigen this receptor binds is unknown. Base qualities were left out, and no much larger clone turns up one base away.

A distance of 12 bases separates the germline ends of V and J, which lose 5 bases and 0 bases respectively. Including the terminal cysteine and phenylalanine, the CDR3 comprises 15 residues. The DNA shown is the 45-base CDR3, in frame from base 1. Looking up the germline V gene yields CDR1 SNHLY and CDR2 FYNNEI. The cohort comprised around 690 healthy bone marrow donors. All cohort members were sampled while nominally healthy, although unrecorded immune exposures were likely present. The donor tested CMV seronegative, placing the donor among the 350 to 400 seronegative members of the cohort. Every donor gave a peripheral blood sample, and the peripheral blood mononuclear cells from that sample were used for TCR beta sequencing. The Qiagen DNeasy Blood Extraction Kit was used to extract genomic DNA from the blood cell samples. Library creation used the immunoSEQ multiplex PCR assay. For the multiplex PCR, a mixture combining 60 forward primers for TCR Vbeta segments and 13 reverse primers for TCR Jbeta segments was used. The CDR3 region of rearranged TCR beta genes was amplified from genomic DNA with a multiplex PCR assay. On the Illumina HiSeq System, the amplified TCR beta libraries were sequenced as 87-base-pair reads. The authors processed their data as follows. A later analysis tallied 70 million to 100 million unique TCR beta chains across the 600 to 700 repertoires, and about 12 million of those chains were shared by two or more donors. A nearest-neighbor algorithm error-corrected the raw reads and collapsed the reads into unique sequences, merging closely related sequences to remove PCR and sequencing errors. To assign V, D and J gene segments, CDR3 sequences were aligned to IMGT reference sequences. For a sequence to be retained, at least a six-nucleotide match to both a V gene segment and a J gene segment was required. A rearrangement counted as productive if the CDR3 had no stop codons and remained in frame with V and J, and every other rearrangement counted as non-productive. CDR3 was defined according to IMGT convention as the region running from the second conserved V-encoded cysteine to the conserved J-encoded phenylalanine. The earlier analysis of more than 450 of the donors excluded sequences that lacked an unambiguous match to a single V gene segment. In an earlier analysis of approximately 590 of the donors, a V segment was called functional when productive rearrangements were above 56.7%, and segregating when the standard deviation between donors exceeded 5%. To diagnose cytomegalovirus status from the catalog of TCR beta chain sequences, a statistical classification framework was built. In a later analysis, V and J genes were assigned by comparing TCR nucleotide sequences against IMGT/GENE-DB human TR gene sequences. Using the TCRdist pipeline, a later analysis assigned CDR3 sequences along with most-parsimonious VDJ recombination scenarios. A later analysis defined each TCR beta chain by its CDR3 amino acid sequence plus V-gene family, and excluded reads lacking a unique V-gene family. As a way to deal with suspected cross-contamination and a sequencing artifact, a later analysis dropped 592 nucleotide sequences that were highly shared and had low generation probability. For each public chain, a later analysis derived a clonal expansion index from normalized ranks of inferred template counts within each repertoire. In a later analysis, generation probabilities were computed with a VDJ recombination model fitted to out-of-frame rearrangements, and the resulting probabilities were checked against IGoR. In a later analysis, TCR-TCR, TCR-HLA and TCR-CMV co-occurrence was scored with hypergeometric tests, and a repertoire-size bias correction was applied to TCR pairs. To estimate false discovery rates, a later analysis permuted the HLA or CMV assignments 20 times. In a later analysis, co-occurring TCRs were grouped using DBSCAN, with TCRdist sequence similarity added in when clustering inside HLA-allele-positive subsets. Co-occurrence clustering excluded repertoires with fewer than 30,000 or more than 120,000 public chains, plus five with anomalous nucleotide sharing. The source is immuneACCESS, and TCRdb retained only in-frame sequences with V and J called. Part of the clones is not carried over; for the studies checked, unresolved V genes explain less than half of this, and the remainder is unexplained. V, J and clone size were drawn from that table, and D and trimming were deduced from the DNA. Across this sample there are 150,000 to 200,000 clones, with approximately 79% seen only once. The ten top clones hold over 1.3% of the sample.

The sample comprised PBMCs. The source is a man aged 55 to 70 in good health and CMV-seronegative. The rearranged chain carries TRBV2 and TRBJ2-3; the best D guess is TRBD1, with 6 bases matching. The nucleotides read TGTGCCAGCAGTCAGGGGCCCTCTAGCACAGATACGCAGTATTTT. It translates to CASSQGPSSTDTQYF.